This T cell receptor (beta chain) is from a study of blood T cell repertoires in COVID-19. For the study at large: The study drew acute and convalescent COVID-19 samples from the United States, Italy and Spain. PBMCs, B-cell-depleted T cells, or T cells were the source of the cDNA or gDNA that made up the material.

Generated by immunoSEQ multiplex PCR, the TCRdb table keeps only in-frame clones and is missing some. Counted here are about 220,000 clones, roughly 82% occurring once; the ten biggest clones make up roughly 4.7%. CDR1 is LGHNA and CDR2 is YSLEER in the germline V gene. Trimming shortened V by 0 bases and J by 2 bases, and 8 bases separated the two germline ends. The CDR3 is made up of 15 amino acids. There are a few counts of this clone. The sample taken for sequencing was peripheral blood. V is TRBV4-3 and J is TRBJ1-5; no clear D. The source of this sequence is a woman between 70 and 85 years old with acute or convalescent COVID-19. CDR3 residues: CASSQDSRGNQPQHF. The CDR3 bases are TGCGCCAGCAGCCAAGATAGTCGGGGCAATCAGCCCCAGCATTTT.